The sequence of this T cell receptor (beta chain) was determined in a study of lymphopenia after photon versus proton radiotherapy. Some clones are missing from TCRdb's copy, which holds only in-frame ones; the method was immunoSEQ multiplex PCR. In the table there are roughly 7,900 clones, 70% to 90% of which are singletons. The CDR3 sequence is 13 residues long. Between the trimmed V and J ends, which lost 10 bases and 5 bases, there was a span of 15 bases. The germline V gene has CDR1 SGHTA and CDR2 FQGNSA. The sample here was peripheral blood, taken from a patient treated with photon-based radiotherapy. The chain carries TRBV7-2 and TRBJ2-1; D is possibly TRBD1 (5 bases). The sequence was collected from a woman aged 70-85 years with pancreatic cancer. Here the CDR3 DNA reads TGTGCCACTAAGGGCACAGGCCACAATGAGCAGTTCTTC. Protein product: CATKGTGHNEQFF.